The text below deals with one T cell receptor beta chain. The antigen remains undetermined. Per the germline V gene, CDR1 is MDHEN and CDR2 is SYDVKM. This CDR3 contains 14 residues. The V end was cut by 7 bases, the J end by 0 bases, with 13 bases between. This record comes from a study of cytotoxic CD8 clonotypes in ibrutinib-treated CLL. Study-wide points: Lymph node repertoires were not studied, and sampling times were unmatched. Clonotypes that were public were uncommon, and they contracted or stayed stable on treatment.

The method was immunoSEQ multiplex PCR; TCRdb's version includes in-frame clones alone and lacks a portion of them. The sample lists some 200,000 clones, about 72% occurring once. This clonotype was obtained from a human donor with chronic lymphocytic leukemia. The chain uses TRBV28 and TRBJ2-7, with a possible D match to TRBD2 (5 bases). Sequences were derived from PBMCs, sampled after 24 months of ibrutinib treatment. The CDR3, as DNA: TGTGCCAGCAAGAGGACCAGCGGCTCCTACGAGCAGTACTTC. As protein: CASKRTSGSYEQYF.